The 27 T cell receptor beta chains below all came from one sample that was sequenced in a study of cytomegalovirus exposure and HLA in healthy donors. PCR primers comprised 60 Vbeta and 13 Jbeta primers. Some clones are missing from TCRdb's copy, which holds only in-frame ones; the method was immunoSEQ multiplex PCR. The table records 200,000 to 300,000 clones, roughly 87% of them present only once. Material: PBMCs. These receptors originate from a woman between 40 and 55 years old in good health and CMV-seropositive.

The chain links TRBV7-9 to TRBJ2-2; TRBD1 might be the D (7 bases). Germline V gene lookup returns CDR1 SEHNR and CDR2 FQNEAQ (reference sequence). V gave up 5 bases and J gave up 2 bases, with 15 bases separating them. The CDR3 contains 16 residues. CDR3 in amino acids: CASSPRRGANTGELFF. In DNA form, the CDR3 reads TGTGCCAGCAGCCCACGCAGGGGGGCAAACACCGGGGAGCTGTTTTTT.

This chain connects TRBV10-1 to TRBJ2-3; TRBD1 aligns across 9 bases. The CDR3 runs to 18 residues. Per the germline V gene, CDR1 is WNHNN and CDR2 is SYGVQD (reference sequence). V dropped 4 bases and J dropped 3; count of bases not matched to a gene: 14. The CDR3 reads CASSVRAMGQGPTDTQYF. CDR3 nucleotide sequence: TGCGCCAGCAGTGTTAGGGCGATGGGACAGGGCCCGACAGATACGCAGTATTTT.

The genes are TRBV9 and TRBJ2-2; D unresolved. Germline CDR1 is SGDLS and CDR2 is YYNGEE. The CDR3 consists of 11 residues. V gave up 4 bases and J gave up 6 bases, with 4 bases separating them. CDR3 loop: CASSRAGELFF. CDR3 in DNA: TGTGCCAGCAGCCGAGCCGGGGAGCTGTTTTTT.

The rearrangement uses TRBV6-5 and TRBJ2-1; TRBD2 matches at 8 bases. Trimming removed 6 bases from V and 5 bases from J; junction bases left unmatched: 9. The CDR3 extends over 15 amino acids. CDR1 is MNHEY, CDR2 SVGAGI, per germline. The chain's CDR3 is CASSHPTSGHNEQFF. CDR3 DNA sequence: TGTGCCAGCAGCCACCCCACTAGCGGACACAATGAGCAGTTCTTC.

This chain connects TRBV19 to TRBJ2-3; D is possibly TRBD1 (7 bases). Looked up from germline, CDR1 is LNHDA and CDR2 is SQIVND (reference sequence). There are 16 residues in the CDR3. The V end lost 3 bases, the J end lost 2 bases, and 15 bases lay between the germline ends. CDR3 nucleotide sequence: TGTGCCAGTAGTATGTTTTCAGGGGGGTACACAGATACGCAGTATTTT. It codes for CASSMFSGGYTDTQYF.

The chain carries TRBV27 and TRBJ2-4; maybe TRBD1 (5 bases). The germline V gene has CDR1 MNHEY and CDR2 SMNVEV (reference sequence). V shed 9 bases and J shed 2 bases, with 14 bases lying between them. The CDR3 has 14 amino acids. CDR3 in DNA: TGTGCCAGTTCAGGGTTATTCACCAAAAACATTCAGTACTTC. Protein product: CASSGLFTKNIQYF.

Only a few counts were recorded for this clone. The rearrangement uses TRBV5-6 and TRBJ1-4, with a tentative D call TRBD1 (6 bases). Germline V gene sequence: CDR1 SGHDT, CDR2 YYEEEE. This CDR3 comprises 15 residues. Trimming left V 4 bases short and J 7 bases short, with 17 bases between. CDR3 in amino acids: CASSPVETGGEKLFF. The CDR3 DNA reads as TGTGCCAGCAGCCCGGTCGAGACAGGCGGTGAAAAACTGTTTTTT. Supplemented by reference TRBV5-6 and TRBJ1-4, the full variable domain reads DAGVTQSPTHLIKTRGQQVTLRCSPKSGHDTVSWYQQALGQGPQFIFQYYEEEERQRGNFPDRFSGHQFPNYSSELNVNALLLGDSALYLCASSPVETGGEKLFFGSGTQLSVL.

The CDR3 loop is CASRPQRGPGELFF. The CDR3, as DNA: TGTGCAAGTCGCCCACAGCGGGGACCCGGGGAGCTGTTTTTT. The chain carries TRBV12-2 and TRBJ2-2; the D call TRBD2 from the table was never checked on the DNA. TRBV12-2 is shown as a pseudogene. The CDR3 is made up of 14 amino acids.

This chain connects TRBV7-2 to TRBJ2-1; the match to TRBD2 covers 12 bases. V trimming: 5 bases; J trimming: 8 bases; junction bases outside the gene matches: 10. This CDR3 contains 16 residues. Germline CDR1 SGHTA, CDR2 FQGNSA. In DNA form, the CDR3 reads TGTGCCAGCAGCCCCAGACTAGCGGGAGACCGCGATGAGCAGTTCTTC. As protein: CASSPRLAGDRDEQFF. Variable domain in full (rest from reference TRBV7-2 and TRBJ2-1): GAGVSQSPSNKVTEKGKDVELRCDPISGHTALYWYRQSLGQGLEFLIYFQGNSAPDKSGLPSDRFSAERTGGSVSTLTIQRTQQEDSAVYLCASSPRLAGDRDEQFFGPGTRLTVL.

V and J are TRBV15 and TRBJ2-4, with unresolved D. The germline V gene encodes CDR1 LNHNV and CDR2 YYDKDF (reference sequence). The length of the CDR3 is 15 residues. Trimming shortened V by 1 base and J by 0 bases, and 7 bases separated the two germline ends. The DNA for the CDR3 is TGTGCCACCAGCAGAGGGGCAGTAGCCAAAAACATTCAGTACTTC. Translation gives CATSRGAVAKNIQYF.

The V gene is TRBV27, the J gene TRBJ2-5, with 7 bases that match TRBD1. Germline lookup yields CDR1 MNHEY and CDR2 SMNVEV (reference sequence). With 3 bases clipped from V and 2 bases from J, the junction kept 6 bases outside the gene matches. The CDR3 is 15 amino acids. CDR3 coding DNA: TGTGCCAGCAGTTTGCGGTGGGGACAGCAAGAGACCCAGTACTTC. Its translation: CASSLRWGQQETQYF.

The rearrangement uses TRBV30 and TRBJ2-7; 7 bases map to TRBD1. Germline lookup yields CDR1 GTSNPN and CDR2 SVGIG (reference sequence). V gave up 2 bases and J gave up 2 bases; unmatched junction bases: 6. The CDR3 has 14 residues. CDR3 sequence: CAWSPGQSPYEQYF. CDR3 sequence (DNA): TGTGCCTGGAGTCCGGGACAGTCCCCCTACGAGCAGTACTTC. Looking up the rest from reference TRBV30 and TRBJ2-7 gives the full variable domain: SQTIHQWPATLVQPVGSPLSLECTVEGTSNPNLYWYRQAAGRGLQLLFYSVGIGQISSEVPQNLSASRPQDRQFILSSKKLLLSDSGFYLCAWSPGQSPYEQYFGPGTRLTVT.

Concerning this clone: A junction boundary mismatches the germline segment, possibly from a read error. The J gene is TRBJ1-3, the V gene TRBV7-2; no clear D. CDR1 and CDR2 from the germline V gene are SGHTA and FQGNSA. CDR3 length: 15 residues. The CDR3 sequence: CASSSTAGTGNTIYF. For the CDR3, the DNA is TGTGCCAGCAGCTCCACGGCGGGAACTGGGAACACCATATATTTT.

This clone appeared a few times. V is TRBV7-2 and J is TRBJ1-5; a weak D match, TRBD1 (6 bases). The CDR3 has 15 amino acids. Trimming removed 5 bases from V and 4 bases from J, with 15 bases in between. Germline V gives CDR1 SGHTA, CDR2 FQGNSA. The CDR3: CASSLGMGANQPQHF. CDR3 nucleotides: TGTGCCAGCAGCCTTGGAATGGGGGCTAATCAGCCCCAGCATTTT.

The chain is built from TRBV5-4 and TRBJ2-3; D might be TRBD1 (5 bases). Germline CDR1 reads SGHNT; CDR2 reads YYREEE (reference sequence). This CDR3 comprises 16 residues. Trimming took 0 bases from V and 2 from J, leaving 13 bases between them. The CDR3 nucleotides are TGTGCCAGCAGCTTGGCGTTAGGACAATCCACAGATACGCAGTATTTT. Translated: CASSLALGQSTDTQYF.

The chain has TRBV6-5 and TRBJ2-1, with a tentative D call TRBD1 (5 bases). Looked up from germline, CDR1 is MNHEY and CDR2 is SVGAGI. V shed 2 bases and J shed 0 bases, with 8 bases lying between them. The CDR3 is made up of 15 amino acids. The CDR3: CASSYDRGSYNEQFF. The CDR3 nucleotides read TGTGCCAGCAGTTACGACAGAGGCTCCTACAATGAGCAGTTCTTC.

The V gene is TRBV9, the J gene TRBJ2-1, with a tentative D call TRBD1 (6 bases). V was cut by 4 bases and J by 0 bases, with 20 bases left in between. From germline, CDR1 is SGDLS and CDR2 YYNGEE. This CDR3 has 18 residues. The DNA of the CDR3 is TGTGCCAGCAGCCGAGGACAGTTACTCCTGAGCTCCTACAATGAGCAGTTCTTC. Amino acid sequence: CASSRGQLLLSSYNEQFF.

The genes are TRBV19 and TRBJ1-1; 8 bases align to TRBD1. The J segment lost 0 bases and the V segment lost 6 bases, leaving 3 bases of the junction unmatched. This CDR3 is 14 amino acids long. CDR1 and CDR2 from the germline V gene are LNHDA and SQIVND (reference sequence). As DNA, the CDR3 is TGTGCCAGTAGACGGGACAGGTTGAACACTGAAGCTTTCTTT. As protein: CASRRDRLNTEAFF.

In the case of this clone: Other DNA sequences in the same sample also yield this CDR3. The gene calls are TRBV7-2 and TRBJ2-7, with TRBD2 identical over 10 bases. Germline V lookup: CDR1 SGHTA, CDR2 FQGNSA. CDR3 length equals 16 residues. V lost 5 bases, J lost 2 bases, and 9 bases stayed unmatched. As DNA, the CDR3 is TGTGCCAGCAGCGTTTCTAATCTAGCGGGGGCCTACGAGCAGTACTTC. Residues: CASSVSNLAGAYEQYF.

The V gene is TRBV30, the J gene TRBJ1-3, with D perhaps matching TRBD1 (5 bases). V lost 8 bases and J 0 bases, leaving 11 bases between the germline ends. This CDR3 has 13 residues. Germline values: CDR1 GTSNPN, CDR2 SVGIG (reference sequence). DNA for the CDR3: TGTGCCGGACATGTGGACTCTGGAAACACCATATATTTT. It is translated as CAGHVDSGNTIYF.

This chain links TRBV10-3 with TRBJ2-7; D gene uncertain. The CDR3 length is 13 residues. The germline V and J ends were trimmed by 8 bases and 3 bases, with 14 bases remaining between them. CDR1 ENHRY and CDR2 SYGVKD come from the germline V gene. The CDR3 nucleotides read TGTGCCATCGGCCCCACCACGGGCTACGAGCAGTACTTC. Translated: CAIGPTTGYEQYF.

The DNA for the CDR3 is TGTGCCAGCAGCCCAGAGGACACCGGGGAGCTGTTTTTT. Protein product: CASSPEDTGELFF. The chain uses TRBV9 and TRBJ2-2; D gene uncertain. The CDR3 is 13 residues long. Per the germline V gene, CDR1 is SGDLS and CDR2 is YYNGEE. Trimming stripped 4 bases from V and 3 bases from J, with 7 bases between.

V and J are TRBV9 and TRBJ2-2; tentative D call: TRBD1 (6 bases). This CDR3 region has 15 residues. The germline V gene has CDR1 SGDLS and CDR2 YYNGEE. The V end lost 2 bases, the J end lost 0 bases, and 8 bases lay between the germline ends. The CDR3 DNA sequence: TGTGCCAGCAGCGTCAGGGGAGCGAACACCGGGGAGCTGTTTTTT. Amino acids: CASSVRGANTGELFF.

The V call is TRBV19, the J call TRBJ2-1; TRBD2 agrees at 13 bases. Trimming at V came to 4 bases and at J to 8 bases, leaving 5 bases not matched to a gene. This CDR3 is built from 15 residues. Germline CDR1 is LNHDA and CDR2 is SQIVND (reference sequence). CDR3 bases: TGTGCCAGTAGTACCGGGACTAGCGGGGTACATGAGCAGTTCTTC. The encoded protein is CASSTGTSGVHEQFF.

V and J are TRBV14 and TRBJ2-6; D possibly corresponds to TRBD2 (5 bases). V gave up 6 bases and J gave up 0 bases, with 9 bases separating them. The CDR3 covers 15 residues. CDR1 and CDR2 (germline): SGHDN, FVKESK. The CDR3 sequence: CASRRTGSGANVLTF. CDR3 in DNA: TGTGCCAGCAGGCGGACTGGCTCTGGGGCCAACGTCCTGACTTTC.

This clone was seen only a few times. The V call is TRBV30, the J call TRBJ1-2, with 9 nucleotides matching TRBD1. V lost 2 bases and J lost 8; bases outside the gene matches: 12. Germline CDR1 GTSNPN, CDR2 SVGIG (reference sequence). This CDR3 contains 15 residues. The CDR3 sequence is CAWSLPGTGKDGYTF. DNA of the CDR3: TGTGCCTGGAGTCTTCCTGGGACAGGGAAAGACGGCTACACCTTC.

This clone came up a few times. The chain uses TRBV4-3 and TRBJ2-1, with 8 bases aligning to TRBD2. Trimming at V came to 0 bases and at J to 4 bases, leaving 5 bases not matched to a gene. The CDR3 loop spans 16 amino acids. CDR1 LGHNA and CDR2 YSLEER come from the germline V gene. This CDR3 is CASSQDSRGDYNEQFF. CDR3 bases: TGCGCCAGCAGCCAAGATTCGCGGGGGGATTACAATGAGCAGTTCTTC.